This paragraph covers one T cell receptor (beta chain) sequence. This could be a read error, since a much larger clone is one nucleotide away. The sample belongs to a study of blood T cells in healthy people across ages. CDR1 is SGHRS and CDR2 is YFSETQ in the germline V gene. This CDR3 is 17 amino acids long. A sample-barcoded 5' primer and a J-beta primer mix were used in a second PCR of roughly 7 to 11 cycles. TCRdb processed the 5' RACE reads anew with MiXCR; each CDR3 protein has one entry. Counted here are some 930,000 distinct CDR3 sequences, roughly 28% occurring once; the ten biggest clones make up roughly 10%. These same records also appear under a second study, on T cells of mothers and their children.

The sequence was collected from a woman in her thirties or forties in good health. The material sequenced was blood. The genes are TRBV5-1 and TRBJ2-3, with 8 bases lining up with TRBD2. This CDR3 is CASSRTATSVGPDTRYF. The CDR3 nucleotides are TGCGCCAGCAGCCGAACGGCGACTAGCGTTGGTCCAGATACGCGGTATTTT.